Presented here are 3 T cell receptor beta chains from one specimen sequenced in a study of early T cells in non-severe SARS-CoV-2 infection. From the 5' RACE reads, TCRdb called clonotypes with MiXCR, one entry per CDR3 protein. The table has some 38,000 distinct CDR3 sequences, about 4.5% seen once. Sequencing used whole blood. The receptors were sampled from an adult who was a healthcare worker with PCR-confirmed SARS-CoV-2 infection or an uninfected control (not recorded which).

This clonotype was seen only a few times. The V and J genes are TRBV9 and TRBJ2-5; D is uncertain. Trimming removed 0 bases from V and 3 bases from J, with 6 bases in between. The V gene's germline CDR1 is SGDLS and CDR2 YYNGEE. The length of the CDR3 is 13 residues. This CDR3 is CASSVAREETQYF. The DNA of the CDR3 is TGTGCCAGCAGCGTAGCCAGAGAAGAGACCCAGTACTTC. Looking up the rest from reference TRBV9 and TRBJ2-5 gives the full variable domain: DSGVTQTPKHLITATGQRVTLRCSPRSGDLSVYWYQQSLDQGLQFLIQYYNGEERAKGNILERFSAQQFPDLHSELNLSSLELGDSALYFCASSVAREETQYFGPGTRLLVL.

Many counts were recorded for this clonotype. V gene TRBV6-1 combines with J gene TRBJ2-1; TRBD1 aligns across 7 bases. CDR1 MNHNS and CDR2 SASEGT come from the germline V gene. Trimming took 5 bases from V and 3 from J; bases not matched to a gene: 10. CDR3 length: 16 residues. The CDR3 DNA reads as TGTGCCAGCAGTTCGACAGGGATACATTACTACAATGAGCAGTTCTTC. This gives the protein CASSSTGIHYYNEQFF.

This clonotype was detected many times. The rearrangement uses TRBV20-1 and TRBJ1-1; D ambiguous. Per the germline V gene, CDR1 is DFQATT and CDR2 is SNEGSKA (reference sequence). The CDR3 is made up of 14 amino acids. V lost 3 bases and J lost 4, with 15 bases in between. CDR3 DNA: TGCAGTGCTAGGGACGGGGTAGGAGGCACTGAAGCTTTCTTT. Amino acids: CSARDGVGGTEAFF.